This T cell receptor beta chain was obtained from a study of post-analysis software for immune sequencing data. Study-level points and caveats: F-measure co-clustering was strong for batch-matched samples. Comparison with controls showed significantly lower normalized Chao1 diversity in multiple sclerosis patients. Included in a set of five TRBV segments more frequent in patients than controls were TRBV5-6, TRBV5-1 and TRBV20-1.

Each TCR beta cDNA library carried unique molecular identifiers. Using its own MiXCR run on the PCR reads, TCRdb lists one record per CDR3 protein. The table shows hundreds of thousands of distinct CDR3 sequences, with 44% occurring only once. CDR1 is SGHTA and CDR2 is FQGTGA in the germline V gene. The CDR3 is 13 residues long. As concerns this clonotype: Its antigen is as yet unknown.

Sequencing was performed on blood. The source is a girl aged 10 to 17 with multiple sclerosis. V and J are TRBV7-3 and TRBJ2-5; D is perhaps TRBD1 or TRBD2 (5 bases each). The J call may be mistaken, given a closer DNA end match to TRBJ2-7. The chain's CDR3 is CASSPGTNNEQYF. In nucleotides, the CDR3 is TGTGCCAGCAGCCCCGGGACGAACAACGAGCAGTACTTC.